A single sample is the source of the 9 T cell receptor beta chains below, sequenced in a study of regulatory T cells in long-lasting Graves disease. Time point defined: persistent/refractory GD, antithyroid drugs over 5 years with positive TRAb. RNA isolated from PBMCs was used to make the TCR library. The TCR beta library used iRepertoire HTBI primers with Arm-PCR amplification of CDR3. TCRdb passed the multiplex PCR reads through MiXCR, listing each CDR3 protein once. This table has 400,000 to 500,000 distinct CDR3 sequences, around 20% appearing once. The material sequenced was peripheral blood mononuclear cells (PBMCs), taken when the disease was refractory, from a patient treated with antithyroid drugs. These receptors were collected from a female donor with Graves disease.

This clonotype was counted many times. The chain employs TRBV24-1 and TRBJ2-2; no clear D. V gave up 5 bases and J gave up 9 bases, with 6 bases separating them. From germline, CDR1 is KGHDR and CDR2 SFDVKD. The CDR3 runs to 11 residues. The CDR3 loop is CATSARRELFF. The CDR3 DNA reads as TGTGCCACCAGTGCTCGTAGGGAGCTGTTTTTT.

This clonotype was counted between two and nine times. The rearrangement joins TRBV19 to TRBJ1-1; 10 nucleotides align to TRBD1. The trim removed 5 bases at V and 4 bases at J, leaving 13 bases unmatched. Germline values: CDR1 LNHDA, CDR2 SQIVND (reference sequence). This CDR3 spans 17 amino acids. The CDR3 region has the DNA TGTGCCAGTAGTCAGAAGGTCTTTGGACAGGGGGGCACTGAAGCTTTCTTT. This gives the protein CASSQKVFGQGGTEAFF.

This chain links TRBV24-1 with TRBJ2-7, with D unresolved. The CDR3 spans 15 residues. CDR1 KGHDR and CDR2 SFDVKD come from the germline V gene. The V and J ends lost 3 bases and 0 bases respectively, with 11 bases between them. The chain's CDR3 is CATSDPIPSSYEQYF. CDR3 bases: TGTGCCACCAGTGATCCGATACCGAGCTCCTACGAGCAGTACTTC.

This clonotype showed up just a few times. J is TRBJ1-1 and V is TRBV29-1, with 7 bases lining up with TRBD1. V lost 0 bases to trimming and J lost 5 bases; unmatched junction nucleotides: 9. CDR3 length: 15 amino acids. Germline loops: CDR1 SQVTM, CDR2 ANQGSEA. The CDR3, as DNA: TGCAGCGTTGAAGATCCCCCGGGACAGATAACTGAAGCTTTCTTT. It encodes CSVEDPPGQITEAFF.

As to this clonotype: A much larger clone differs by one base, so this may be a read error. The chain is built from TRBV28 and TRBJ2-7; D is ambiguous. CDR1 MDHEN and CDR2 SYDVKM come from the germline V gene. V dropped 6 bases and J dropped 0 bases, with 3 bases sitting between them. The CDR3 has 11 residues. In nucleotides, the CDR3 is TGTGCCAGCAGAAACTCCTACGAGCAGTACTTC. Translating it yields CASRNSYEQYF.

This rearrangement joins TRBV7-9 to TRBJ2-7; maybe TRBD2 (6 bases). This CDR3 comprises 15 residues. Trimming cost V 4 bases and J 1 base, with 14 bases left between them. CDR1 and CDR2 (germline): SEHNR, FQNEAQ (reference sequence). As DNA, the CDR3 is TGTGCCAGCAGCTCCCTCCGAGCGGGTTCCTACGAGCAGTACTTC. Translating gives CASSSLRAGSYEQYF.

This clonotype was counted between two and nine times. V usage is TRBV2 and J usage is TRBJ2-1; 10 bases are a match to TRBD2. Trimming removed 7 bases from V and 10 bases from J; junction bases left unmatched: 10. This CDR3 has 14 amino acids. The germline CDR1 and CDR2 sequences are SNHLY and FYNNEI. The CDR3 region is CASTRLAGLGEQFF. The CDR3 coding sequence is TGTGCCAGCACTCGACTAGCGGGTTTAGGCGAGCAGTTCTTC.

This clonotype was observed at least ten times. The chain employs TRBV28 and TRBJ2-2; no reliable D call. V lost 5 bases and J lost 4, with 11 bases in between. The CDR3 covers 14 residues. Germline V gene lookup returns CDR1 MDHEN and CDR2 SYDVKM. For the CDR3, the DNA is TGTGCCAGCAGTCATAGGCTCTCCACCGGGGAGCTGTTTTTT. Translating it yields CASSHRLSTGELFF.

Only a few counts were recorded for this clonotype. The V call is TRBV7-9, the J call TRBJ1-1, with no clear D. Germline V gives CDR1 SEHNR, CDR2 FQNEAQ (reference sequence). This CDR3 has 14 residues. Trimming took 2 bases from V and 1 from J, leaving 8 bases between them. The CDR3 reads CASSLHTANTEAFF. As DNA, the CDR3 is TGTGCCAGCAGCTTACATACAGCGAACACTGAAGCTTTCTTT.